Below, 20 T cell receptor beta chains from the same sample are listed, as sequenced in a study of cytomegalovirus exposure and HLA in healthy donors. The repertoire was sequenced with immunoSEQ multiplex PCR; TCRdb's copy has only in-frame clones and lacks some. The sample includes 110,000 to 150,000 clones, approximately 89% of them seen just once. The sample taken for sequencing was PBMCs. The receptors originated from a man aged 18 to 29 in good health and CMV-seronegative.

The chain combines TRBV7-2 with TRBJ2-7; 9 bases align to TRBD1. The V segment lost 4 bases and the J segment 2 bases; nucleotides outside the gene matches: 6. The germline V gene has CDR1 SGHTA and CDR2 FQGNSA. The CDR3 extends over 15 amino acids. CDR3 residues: CASSYGTGRTYEQYF. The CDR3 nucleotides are TGTGCCAGCAGCTACGGGACAGGGAGAACCTACGAGCAGTACTTC.

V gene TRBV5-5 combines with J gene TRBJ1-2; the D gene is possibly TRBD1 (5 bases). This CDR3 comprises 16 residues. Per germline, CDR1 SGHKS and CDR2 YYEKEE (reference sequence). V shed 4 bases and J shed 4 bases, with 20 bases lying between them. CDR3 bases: TGTGCCAGCAGCCCTCCTGACAGTGCCCCAGCCTATGGCTACACCTTC. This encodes CASSPPDSAPAYGYTF.

The CDR3 DNA reads TGTGCCAGCAGCCTCGGGACAGGGGGAGACTACGAGCAGTACTTC. Protein sequence: CASSLGTGGDYEQYF. The J gene is TRBJ2-7, the V gene TRBV9, with 11 bases that match TRBD1. The V gene end was trimmed by 4 bases and the J gene end by 3 bases; junction bases not matched to a gene: 6. This CDR3 region has 15 residues. Germline-derived CDR1 and CDR2 are SGDLS and YYNGEE.

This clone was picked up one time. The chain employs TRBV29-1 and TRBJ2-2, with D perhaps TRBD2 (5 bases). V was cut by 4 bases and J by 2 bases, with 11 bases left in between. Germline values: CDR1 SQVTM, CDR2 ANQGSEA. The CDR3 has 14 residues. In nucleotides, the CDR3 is TGCAGCGTTGGGGGAGAGAGTAACACCGGGGAGCTGTTTTTT. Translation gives CSVGGESNTGELFF.

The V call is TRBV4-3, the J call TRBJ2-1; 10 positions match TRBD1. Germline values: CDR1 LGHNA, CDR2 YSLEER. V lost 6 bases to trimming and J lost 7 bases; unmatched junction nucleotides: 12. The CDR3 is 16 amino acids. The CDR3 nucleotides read TGCGCCAGCAGTCAATCTCCGGGACAGGGGACGAATGAGCAGTTCTTC. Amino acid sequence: CASSQSPGQGTNEQFF.

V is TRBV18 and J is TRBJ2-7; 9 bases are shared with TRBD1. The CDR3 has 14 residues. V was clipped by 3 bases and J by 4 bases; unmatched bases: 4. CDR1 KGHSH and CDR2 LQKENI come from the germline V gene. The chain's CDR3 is CASSPGQGLYEQYV. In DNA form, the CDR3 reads TGTGCCAGCTCACCGGGACAGGGTTTATACGAGCAGTACGTC.

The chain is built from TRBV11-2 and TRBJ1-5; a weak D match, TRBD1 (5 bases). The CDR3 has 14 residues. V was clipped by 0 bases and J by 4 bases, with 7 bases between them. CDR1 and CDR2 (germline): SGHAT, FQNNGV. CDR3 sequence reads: CASSLDRVNQPQHF. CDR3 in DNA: TGTGCCAGCAGCTTAGACAGGGTGAATCAGCCCCAGCATTTT.

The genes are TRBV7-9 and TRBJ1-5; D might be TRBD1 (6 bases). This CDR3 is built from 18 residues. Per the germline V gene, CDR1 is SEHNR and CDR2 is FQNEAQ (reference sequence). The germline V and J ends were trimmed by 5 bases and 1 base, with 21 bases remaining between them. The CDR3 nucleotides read TGTGCCAGCAGCCGAGAGACAGGACACCTCAGGAGCAATCAGCCCCAGCATTTT. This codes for CASSRETGHLRSNQPQHF.

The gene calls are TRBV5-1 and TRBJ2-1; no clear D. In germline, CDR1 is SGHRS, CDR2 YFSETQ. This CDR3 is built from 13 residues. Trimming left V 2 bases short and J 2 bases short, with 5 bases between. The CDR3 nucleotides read TGCGCCAGCAGCTTTTCGGCCTACAATGAGCAGTTCTTC. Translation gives CASSFSAYNEQFF. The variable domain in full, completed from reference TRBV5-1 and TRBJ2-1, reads KAGVTQTPRYLIKTRGQQVTLSCSPISGHRSVSWYQQTPGQGLQFLFEYFSETQRNKGNFPGRFSGRQFSNSRSEMNVSTLELGDSALYLCASSFSAYNEQFFGPGTRLTVL.

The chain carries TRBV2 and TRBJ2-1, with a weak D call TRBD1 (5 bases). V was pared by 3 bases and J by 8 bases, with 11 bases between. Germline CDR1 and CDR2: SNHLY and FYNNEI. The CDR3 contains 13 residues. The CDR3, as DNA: TGTGCCAGCAGTGATCAGGGTCGGGATGAGCAGTTCTTC. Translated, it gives CASSDQGRDEQFF.

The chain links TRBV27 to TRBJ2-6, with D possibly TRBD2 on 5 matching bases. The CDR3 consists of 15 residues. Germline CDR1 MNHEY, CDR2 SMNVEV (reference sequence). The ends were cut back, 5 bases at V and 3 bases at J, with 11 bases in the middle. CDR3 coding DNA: TGTGCCAGCAGTCCCGGGGTCAGTGGGGCCAACGTCCTGACTTTC. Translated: CASSPGVSGANVLTF.

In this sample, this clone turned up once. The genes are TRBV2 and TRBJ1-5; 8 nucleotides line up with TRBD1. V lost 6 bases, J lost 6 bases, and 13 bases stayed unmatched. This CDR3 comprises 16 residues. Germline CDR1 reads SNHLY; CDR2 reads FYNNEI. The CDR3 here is CASSGDRIRGGQPQHF. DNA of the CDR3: TGTGCCAGCAGCGGGGACAGGATAAGAGGGGGTCAGCCCCAGCATTTT.

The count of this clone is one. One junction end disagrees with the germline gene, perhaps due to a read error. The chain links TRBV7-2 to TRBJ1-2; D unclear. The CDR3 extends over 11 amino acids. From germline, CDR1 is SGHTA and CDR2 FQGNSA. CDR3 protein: CASSLGARKAF. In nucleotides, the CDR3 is TGTGCCAGCAGCTTAGGGGCCAGGAAAGCATTC.

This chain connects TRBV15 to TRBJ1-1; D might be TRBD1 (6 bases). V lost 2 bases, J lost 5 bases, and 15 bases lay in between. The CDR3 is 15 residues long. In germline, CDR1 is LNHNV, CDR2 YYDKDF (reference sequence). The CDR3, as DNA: TGTGCCACCAGCAGACACGGGACATTACGGACTGAAGCTTTCTTT. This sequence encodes CATSRHGTLRTEAFF.

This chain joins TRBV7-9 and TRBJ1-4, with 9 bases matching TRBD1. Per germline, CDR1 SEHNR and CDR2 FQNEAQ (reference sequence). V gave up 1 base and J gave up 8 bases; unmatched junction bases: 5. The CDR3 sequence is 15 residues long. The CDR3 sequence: CASSLGDRDGEKLFF. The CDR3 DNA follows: TGTGCCAGCAGCTTAGGGGACAGGGACGGGGAAAAACTGTTTTTT.

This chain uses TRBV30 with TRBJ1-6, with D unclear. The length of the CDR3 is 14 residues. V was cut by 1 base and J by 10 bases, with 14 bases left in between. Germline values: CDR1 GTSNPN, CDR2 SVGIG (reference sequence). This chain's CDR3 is CAWSAYPRGSPLHF. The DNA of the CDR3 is TGTGCCTGGAGTGCCTACCCCCGAGGATCACCCCTCCACTTT. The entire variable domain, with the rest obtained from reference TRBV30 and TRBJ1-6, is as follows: SQTIHQWPATLVQPVGSPLSLECTVEGTSNPNLYWYRQAAGRGLQLLFYSVGIGQISSEVPQNLSASRPQDRQFILSSKKLLLSDSGFYLCAWSAYPRGSPLHFGNGTRLTVT.

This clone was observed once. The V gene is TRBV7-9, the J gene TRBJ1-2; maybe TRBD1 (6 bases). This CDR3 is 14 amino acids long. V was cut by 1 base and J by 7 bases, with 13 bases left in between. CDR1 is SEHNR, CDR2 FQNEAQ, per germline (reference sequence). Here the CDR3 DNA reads TGTGCCAGCAGCTTAGGACAGGCCTCCTTTGGCTACACCTTC. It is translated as CASSLGQASFGYTF.

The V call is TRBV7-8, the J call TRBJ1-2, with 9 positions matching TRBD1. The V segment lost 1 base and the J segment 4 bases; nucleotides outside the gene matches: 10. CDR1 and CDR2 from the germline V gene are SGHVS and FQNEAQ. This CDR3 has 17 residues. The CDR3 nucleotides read TGTGCCAGCAGCTTAGGGGGGACAGGGAGAGGAAGCTATGGCTACACCTTC. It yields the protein CASSLGGTGRGSYGYTF.

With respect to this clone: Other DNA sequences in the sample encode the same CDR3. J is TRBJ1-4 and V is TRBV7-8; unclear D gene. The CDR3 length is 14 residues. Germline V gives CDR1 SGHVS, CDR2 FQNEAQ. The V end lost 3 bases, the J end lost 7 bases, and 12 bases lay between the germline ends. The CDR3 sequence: CASSFGRGSEKLFF. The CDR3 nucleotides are TGTGCCAGCAGCTTTGGCCGGGGAAGTGAAAAACTGTTTTTT.

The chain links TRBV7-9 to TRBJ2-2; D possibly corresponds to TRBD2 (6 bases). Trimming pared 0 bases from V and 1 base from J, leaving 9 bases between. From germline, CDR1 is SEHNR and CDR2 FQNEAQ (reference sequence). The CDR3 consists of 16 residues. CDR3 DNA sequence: TGTGCCAGCAGCTTAGCGCTGCGGGGGAACACCGGGGAGCTGTTTTTT. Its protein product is CASSLALRGNTGELFF.